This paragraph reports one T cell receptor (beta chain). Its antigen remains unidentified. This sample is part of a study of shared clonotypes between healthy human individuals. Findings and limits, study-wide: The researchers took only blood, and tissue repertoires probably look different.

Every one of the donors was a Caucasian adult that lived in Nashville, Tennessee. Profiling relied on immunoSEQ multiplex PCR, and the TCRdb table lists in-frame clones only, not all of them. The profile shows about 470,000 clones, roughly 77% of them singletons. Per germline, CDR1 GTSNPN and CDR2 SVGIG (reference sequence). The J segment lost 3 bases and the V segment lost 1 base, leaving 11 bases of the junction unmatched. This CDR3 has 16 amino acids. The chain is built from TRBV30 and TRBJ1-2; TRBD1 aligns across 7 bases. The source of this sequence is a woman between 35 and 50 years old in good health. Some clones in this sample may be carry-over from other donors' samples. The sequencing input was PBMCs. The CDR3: CAWSANPQGTHYGYTF. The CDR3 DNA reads TGTGCCTGGAGTGCCAACCCACAGGGGACCCACTATGGCTACACCTTC.